This is a list of T cell receptor beta chains from one sample in a study of OX40 agonist ivuxolimab in advanced cancers. This table comes from immunoSEQ multiplex PCR, and its TCRdb copy is limited to in-frame clones, with some not included. The table includes roughly 92,000 clones, roughly nine tenths detected once. Material: CD4+ or CD8+ T cells sorted from blood, obtained in a trial of the OX40 agonist ivuxolimab. These receptors were taken from an adult with an advanced solid tumor such as melanoma, head and neck, liver or kidney cancer. Each CDR3 is given with its conserved first and last residue. Fields, in order: V gene, J gene, D gene, clone size, CDR3 DNA, CDR3 protein. The D gene is left open where the match is weak. Size values are once, few and many counts, or a class for expanded clones, and some rows have none.

v_gene: TRBV7-3; j_gene: TRBJ2-7; d_gene: -; abundance: -; CDR3nt: TGTGCCAGCAGCTTAACCCCAAATGTCGGAAACGAGCAGTACTTC; CDR3aa: CASSLTPNVGNEQYF
v_gene: TRBV5-6; j_gene: TRBJ1-2; d_gene: TRBD1; abundance: -; CDR3nt: TGTGCCAGCAGCTTGTGGGACAGGGGTGGTGGCTACACCTTC; CDR3aa: CASSLWDRGGGYTF
v_gene: TRBV6-4; j_gene: TRBJ2-2; d_gene: -; abundance: -; CDR3nt: TGTGCCAGCAGAATACAGGGTGGCACCGGGGAGCTGTTTTTT; CDR3aa: CASRIQGGTGELFF
v_gene: TRBV28; j_gene: TRBJ2-5; d_gene: -; abundance: -; CDR3nt: TGTGCCAGCAGTCCGGTAGGGGAGACCCAGTACTTC; CDR3aa: CASSPVGETQYF
v_gene: TRBV5-4; j_gene: TRBJ1-5; d_gene: -; abundance: -; CDR3nt: TGTGCCAGCAGCGATTTGGGCGGCCACACTGGGAGCAATCAGCCCCAGCATTTT; CDR3aa: CASSDLGGHTGSNQPQHF
v_gene: TRBV4-2; j_gene: TRBJ1-1; d_gene: TRBD1; abundance: once; CDR3nt: TGTGCCAGCAGCCGAACAGGGGGCTCGGAAGCTTTCTTT; CDR3aa: CASSRTGGSEAFF
v_gene: TRBV28; j_gene: TRBJ2-5; d_gene: -; abundance: -; CDR3nt: TGTGCCAGCGAGGATGGAGAGACCCAGTACTTC; CDR3aa: CASEDGETQYF
v_gene: TRBV6-6; j_gene: TRBJ1-2; d_gene: -; abundance: -; CDR3nt: TGTGCCAGCAGCCCCGACCGGTTGATGAGGGGCTACACCTTC; CDR3aa: CASSPDRLMRGYTF
v_gene: TRBV5-6; j_gene: TRBJ2-3; d_gene: TRBD2; abundance: -; CDR3nt: TGTGCCAGCAGCTTGGTAACTAGCGGGAGGAGGGCAGATACGCAGTATTTT; CDR3aa: CASSLVTSGRRADTQYF
v_gene: TRBV9; j_gene: TRBJ2-3; d_gene: -; abundance: -; CDR3nt: TGTGCCAGCAGCCCCGGTACCGGTACGCAGTATTTT; CDR3aa: CASSPGTGTQYF
v_gene: TRBV5-6; j_gene: TRBJ1-2; d_gene: -; abundance: -; CDR3nt: TGTGCCAGCAGCTTGGACCTTCAAGGGTATGGCTACACCTTC; CDR3aa: CASSLDLQGYGYTF
v_gene: TRBV5-1; j_gene: TRBJ2-5; d_gene: TRBD1; abundance: -; CDR3nt: TGCGCCAGCAGCCCGGGACAGCTAAAAGAGACCCAGTACTTC; CDR3aa: CASSPGQLKETQYF
v_gene: TRBV7-2; j_gene: TRBJ2-2; d_gene: -; abundance: -; CDR3nt: TGTGCCAGCAGCTTTGCCGGGACATCTAGCACCGGGGAGCTGTTTTTT; CDR3aa: CASSFAGTSSTGELFF
v_gene: TRBV2; j_gene: TRBJ1-2; d_gene: -; abundance: once; CDR3nt: TGTGCCAGCAGTGAAGCGCTTAGGGGGGGCTATGGCTACACCTTC; CDR3aa: CASSEALRGGYGYTF
v_gene: TRBV6-6; j_gene: TRBJ1-2; d_gene: -; abundance: -; CDR3nt: TGTGCCAGCAGTCGTGGGGCAGGGTTCCGCTACACCTTC; CDR3aa: CASSRGAGFRYTF
v_gene: TRBV27; j_gene: TRBJ2-1; d_gene: -; abundance: once; CDR3nt: TGTGCCAGCGCCCGGGGGTCGAGCTCCTACAATGAGCAGTTCTTC; CDR3aa: CASARGSSSYNEQFF
v_gene: TRBV9; j_gene: TRBJ1-1; d_gene: TRBD1; abundance: -; CDR3nt: TGTGCCAGCAGCGCCCCGAAGGCAGGGGGCACTGAAGCTTTCTTT; CDR3aa: CASSAPKAGGTEAFF
v_gene: TRBV5-5; j_gene: TRBJ2-7; d_gene: -; abundance: -; CDR3nt: TGTGCCAGCAGCTTCTCCTACGAGCAGTACTTC; CDR3aa: CASSFSYEQYF
v_gene: TRBV30; j_gene: TRBJ1-5; d_gene: -; abundance: -; CDR3nt: TGTGCCTGGAACGCAGGCGGGGGGGATCAGCCCCAGCATTTT; CDR3aa: CAWNAGGGDQPQHF
v_gene: TRBV23-1; j_gene: TRBJ1-1; d_gene: TRBD1; abundance: -; CDR3nt: TGCGCCAGCAGTCACTACGACAGGGAGATTGCTGGAAACACTGAAGCTTTCTTT; CDR3aa: CASSHYDREIAGNTEAFF
v_gene: TRBV9; j_gene: TRBJ2-3; d_gene: TRBD1; abundance: -; CDR3nt: TGTGCCAGCAGCAACCGGGACAGGGCCACAGATACGCAGTATTTT; CDR3aa: CASSNRDRATDTQYF
v_gene: TRBV7-9; j_gene: TRBJ2-1; d_gene: TRBD2; abundance: -; CDR3nt: TGTGCCAGCAGCCCCGGGGGTTGGGCGGGGGAAACCTACAATGAGCAGTTCTTC; CDR3aa: CASSPGGWAGETYNEQFF
v_gene: TRBV6-6; j_gene: TRBJ1-1; d_gene: -; abundance: -; CDR3nt: TGTGCCAGCAGATTTGACAGTACTGAAGCTTTCTTT; CDR3aa: CASRFDSTEAFF
v_gene: TRBV15; j_gene: TRBJ1-1; d_gene: -; abundance: -; CDR3nt: TGTGCCACCAGCAGAGGGGGGAATATGAACACTGAAGCTTTCTTT; CDR3aa: CATSRGGNMNTEAFF
v_gene: TRBV29-1; j_gene: TRBJ2-1; d_gene: TRBD2; abundance: -; CDR3nt: TGCAGCGCTGATGGCGCGGGAGATGAGCAGTTCTTC; CDR3aa: CSADGAGDEQFF
v_gene: TRBV19; j_gene: TRBJ2-2; d_gene: -; abundance: -; CDR3nt: TGTGCCAGTAGCCATCTGACAGGCACCGGGGAGCTGTTTTTT; CDR3aa: CASSHLTGTGELFF
v_gene: TRBV6-1; j_gene: TRBJ1-2; d_gene: TRBD1; abundance: -; CDR3nt: TGTGCCAGCAGTGGAGGCGAAGGATACAGGGGCTATGGCTACACCTTC; CDR3aa: CASSGGEGYRGYGYTF
v_gene: TRBV7-3; j_gene: TRBJ1-6; d_gene: TRBD1; abundance: -; CDR3nt: TGTGCCAGCAGCCTACAGGGGCCTCATTCACCCCTCCACTTT; CDR3aa: CASSLQGPHSPLHF
v_gene: TRBV5-4; j_gene: TRBJ2-6; d_gene: -; abundance: -; CDR3nt: TGTGCCAGCAGCTTGGATTCGGGGCAGGGTGGGGCCAACGTCCTGACTTTC; CDR3aa: CASSLDSGQGGANVLTF
v_gene: TRBV7-7; j_gene: TRBJ2-5; d_gene: TRBD2; abundance: once; CDR3nt: TGTGCTAGCAGCTTGGCGACTAGCGGGGGGTTTGGAGGGGAGACCCAGTACTTC; CDR3aa: CASSLATSGGFGGETQYF
v_gene: TRBV9; j_gene: TRBJ2-5; d_gene: TRBD2; abundance: -; CDR3nt: TGTGCCAGCAGCCTTCTTGGACTAGGATCAGAGACCCAGTACTTC; CDR3aa: CASSLLGLGSETQYF
v_gene: TRBV11-1; j_gene: TRBJ2-5; d_gene: -; abundance: -; CDR3nt: TGTGCCAGCAGCCTCTCGAGGGAACAAGAGACCCAGTACTTC; CDR3aa: CASSLSREQETQYF
v_gene: TRBV6-1; j_gene: TRBJ1-1; d_gene: -; abundance: -; CDR3nt: TGTGCCAGCATCCCACCGGGACATCTGAACACTGAAGCTTTCTTT; CDR3aa: CASIPPGHLNTEAFF
v_gene: TRBV9; j_gene: TRBJ2-2; d_gene: TRBD1; abundance: -; CDR3nt: TGTGCCAGCAGCGTAGATCCAGGGGGCACCGGGGAGCTGTTTTTT; CDR3aa: CASSVDPGGTGELFF
v_gene: TRBV19; j_gene: TRBJ2-2; d_gene: TRBD2; abundance: -; CDR3nt: TGTGCCACACACACAAAGGGACTAGCGGGAGCCGGGGAGCTGTTTTTT; CDR3aa: CATHTKGLAGAGELFF
v_gene: TRBV6-7; j_gene: TRBJ2-7; d_gene: TRBD1; abundance: -; CDR3nt: TGTGCCAGCAGTTACGCGGATCCGGACAGGGATAGGTCTGAGCGCCCCCGGCCCCGTCGCGAGCAGTACTTC; CDR3aa: CASSYADPDRDRSERPRPRREQYF
v_gene: TRBV7-8; j_gene: TRBJ2-1; d_gene: -; abundance: -; CDR3nt: TGTGCCAGCAGCTTAGTCCGGGGACCCTACAATGAGCAGTTCTTC; CDR3aa: CASSLVRGPYNEQFF
v_gene: TRBV6-1; j_gene: TRBJ1-2; d_gene: -; abundance: -; CDR3nt: TGTGCCAGCAGTGAATTCGGCACATTCGGGGGCTACACCTTC; CDR3aa: CASSEFGTFGGYTF
v_gene: TRBV30; j_gene: TRBJ2-5; d_gene: -; abundance: -; CDR3nt: TGTGCCTGGGGGACCATAACCCAGTACTTC; CDR3aa: CAWGTITQYF
v_gene: TRBV9; j_gene: TRBJ2-3; d_gene: -; abundance: -; CDR3nt: TGTGCCAGCAGCCCGGGACAAAGTAACACAGATACGCAGTATTTT; CDR3aa: CASSPGQSNTDTQYF
v_gene: TRBV7-2; j_gene: TRBJ1-1; d_gene: TRBD1; abundance: once; CDR3nt: TGTGCCAGCAGCCCCCGGACAGGATTGAACACTGAAGCTTTCTTT; CDR3aa: CASSPRTGLNTEAFF
v_gene: TRBV11-2; j_gene: TRBJ1-1; d_gene: -; abundance: -; CDR3nt: TGTGCCAGCAGCTTAGCTGCAGGGAGGGCTTTCTTT; CDR3aa: CASSLAAGRAFF
v_gene: TRBV7-4; j_gene: TRBJ2-3; d_gene: -; abundance: -; CDR3nt: TGTGCCAGCAGCTCCGGGACCAGGGATAGCACAGATACGCAGTATTTT; CDR3aa: CASSSGTRDSTDTQYF
v_gene: TRBV6-5; j_gene: TRBJ2-7; d_gene: TRBD1; abundance: -; CDR3nt: TGTGCCAGCGCCCCCGGTGGGGACAGCTACGAGCAGTACTTC; CDR3aa: CASAPGGDSYEQYF
v_gene: TRBV6-5; j_gene: TRBJ1-1; d_gene: -; abundance: many; CDR3nt: TGTGCCAGCAGTTGGGCAGGGCAAGCTTTCTTT; CDR3aa: CASSWAGQAFF
v_gene: TRBV7-3; j_gene: TRBJ2-1; d_gene: TRBD1; abundance: -; CDR3nt: TGTGCCAGCAGCCCTACCGGGACAGGGGCGTACAATGAGCAGTTCTTC; CDR3aa: CASSPTGTGAYNEQFF
v_gene: TRBV5-4; j_gene: TRBJ2-7; d_gene: -; abundance: -; CDR3nt: TGTGCCAGCAGCTTTGGGGACCTATACGAGCAGTACTTC; CDR3aa: CASSFGDLYEQYF
v_gene: TRBV13; j_gene: TRBJ1-1; d_gene: TRBD1; abundance: -; CDR3nt: TGTGCCAGCAGCGTGGACAGGGAGAACACTGAAGCTTTCTTT; CDR3aa: CASSVDRENTEAFF
v_gene: TRBV7-9; j_gene: TRBJ2-7; d_gene: -; abundance: -; CDR3nt: TGTGCCAGCAGCTTAGGCATGGGGGCATCCTACGAGCAGTACTTC; CDR3aa: CASSLGMGASYEQYF
v_gene: TRBV28; j_gene: TRBJ1-3; d_gene: -; abundance: -; CDR3nt: TGTGCCAGCAGTCGGGGGAGTGCAGGAAACACCATATATTTT; CDR3aa: CASSRGSAGNTIYF